Shown below are 7 T cell receptor beta chains from a single sample sequenced in a study of blood T cells in healthy people across ages. Primed by a sample-barcoded 5' primer and a J-beta primer mix, a second PCR proceeded for 7 to 11 cycles. TCRdb recomputed calls from the 5' RACE reads with MiXCR, one row per CDR3 protein. The sample lists more than 900,000 distinct CDR3 sequences; just under 30% were seen once. Separately, the same data were catalogued under a study of T cells of mothers and their children.

Sequencing was carried out using blood. These receptors were obtained from a woman between 40 and 55 years old in good health.

Only a few counts were recorded for this clonotype. The rearrangement uses TRBV19 and TRBJ2-5; D is undetermined. This CDR3 region has 13 residues. The germline V and J ends were trimmed by 3 bases and 9 bases, with 14 bases remaining between them. Germline CDR1 reads LNHDA; CDR2 reads SQIVND (reference sequence). CDR3 sequence: CASSIGGLEPQYF. The CDR3 DNA sequence: TGTGCCAGTAGTATTGGTGGGTTGGAGCCCCAGTACTTC.

The chain couples TRBV5-1 to TRBJ1-6; unclear D gene. Germline V CDR1 and CDR2: SGHRS, YFSETQ. The CDR3 has 18 amino acids. With 0 bases removed from V and 5 bases from J, the gap between germline ends came to 18 bases. CDR3 in amino acids: CASSLAGQGRVNNSPLHF. CDR3 sequence (DNA): TGCGCCAGCAGCTTGGCCGGGCAAGGAAGGGTCAATAATTCACCCCTCCACTTT.

The sample holds a few counts of this clonotype. The V call is TRBV24-1, the J call TRBJ2-5; the D gene could be TRBD1 or TRBD2 (5 bases each). The V and J ends lost 7 bases and 2 bases respectively, with 22 bases between them. This CDR3 contains 17 residues. The germline gives CDR1 KGHDR, CDR2 SFDVKD. DNA for the CDR3: TGTGCCACCAGCCCAAAGGTCGGGACGGCAGGGCAAGAGACCCAGTACTTC. The encoded protein is CATSPKVGTAGQETQYF.

About this clonotype itself: At one of its ends the junction is not consistent with the germline gene, which may arise from a read error. V gene TRBV29-1 combines with J gene TRBJ2-2; D not certain. Per germline, CDR1 SQVTM and CDR2 ANQGSEA. The CDR3 is 15 amino acids. In nucleotides, the CDR3 is TGCAGCGTCGGTTCTTGGGGAACGAACGCCGGGGAGCTGTTTTTT. Translation: CSVGSWGTNAGELFF.

This clonotype was found many times. This chain joins TRBV7-9 and TRBJ2-7; 8 positions agree with TRBD2. V trimming: 7 bases; J trimming: 2 bases; junction bases outside the gene matches: 13. CDR1 and CDR2 (germline): SEHNR, FQNEAQ (reference sequence). The CDR3 runs 16 residues. CDR3 in amino acids: CASTLMSGTSPYEQYF. The CDR3 nucleotides are TGTGCCAGCACCCTAATGTCCGGGACTAGTCCCTACGAGCAGTACTTC.

The V call is TRBV6-2 or TRBV6-3, the J call TRBJ1-2, with 9 nucleotides matching TRBD1. Germline V gives CDR1 MNHEY, CDR2 SVGEGT. CDR3 length equals 13 residues. After removal of 7 bases from V and 8 bases from J, the junction contained 8 bases not matched to a gene. Here the CDR3 DNA reads TGTGCCAGCACCAAAACAGGGGGCCGGGGCTACACCTTC. Its translation: CASTKTGGRGYTF.

The J gene is TRBJ1-5, the V gene TRBV4-2, with D hard to call. Trimming took off 1 base at V and 1 base at J, with 8 bases between the two ends. The CDR3 length is 15 residues. Germline V gene lookup returns CDR1 LGHNA and CDR2 YNFKEQ. The chain's CDR3 is CASSQGGQSNQPQHF. DNA for the CDR3: TGTGCCAGCAGCCAAGGTGGGCAGAGCAATCAGCCCCAGCATTTT.